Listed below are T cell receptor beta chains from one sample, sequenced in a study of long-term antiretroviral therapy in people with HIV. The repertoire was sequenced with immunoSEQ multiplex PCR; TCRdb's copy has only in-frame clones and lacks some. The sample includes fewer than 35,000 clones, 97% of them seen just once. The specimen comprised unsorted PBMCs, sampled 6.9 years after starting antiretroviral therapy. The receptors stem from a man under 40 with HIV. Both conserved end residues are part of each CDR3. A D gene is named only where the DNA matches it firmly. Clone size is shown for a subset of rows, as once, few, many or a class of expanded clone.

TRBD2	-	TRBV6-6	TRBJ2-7	CASKTQRDSYEQYF	TGTGCCAGCAAGACCCAGCGGGACTCCTACGAGCAGTACTTC
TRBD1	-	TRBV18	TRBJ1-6	CASSPPGQGAEGNSPLHF	TGTGCCAGCTCACCACCGGGACAGGGGGCGGAGGGGAATTCACCCCTCCACTTT
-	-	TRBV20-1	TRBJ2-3	CSARKTDTQYF	TGCAGTGCTAGAAAGACAGATACGCAGTATTTT
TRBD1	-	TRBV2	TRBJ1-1	CASKRQGAFPEAFF	TGTGCCAGCAAACGACAGGGGGCCTTTCCCGAAGCTTTCTTT
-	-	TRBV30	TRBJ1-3	CAWSVLRNTIYF	TGTGCCTGGAGTGTACTTAGAAACACCATATATTTT
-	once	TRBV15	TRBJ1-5	CATSRVDLGQPQHF	TGTGCCACCAGCAGAGTAGACCTAGGGCAGCCCCAGCATTTT
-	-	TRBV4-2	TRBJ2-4	CASSQEATRNIQYF	TGTGCCAGCAGCCAAGAAGCGACTCGGAACATTCAGTACTTC
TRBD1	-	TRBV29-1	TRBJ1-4	CSVEKQGEKLFF	TGCAGCGTTGAAAAACAGGGGGAGAAACTGTTTTTT
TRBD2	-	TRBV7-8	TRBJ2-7	CASSLVLAGTTDYEQYF	TGTGCCAGCAGCTTAGTTTTGGCCGGGACTACTGACTACGAGCAGTACTTC
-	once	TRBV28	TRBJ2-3	CASSSEIGVTQYF	TGTGCCAGCAGTTCCGAAATCGGGGTTACGCAGTATTTT
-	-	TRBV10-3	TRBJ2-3	CATVRDGDRTDTQYF	TGTGCCACAGTCCGGGACGGCGACCGCACAGATACGCAGTATTTT
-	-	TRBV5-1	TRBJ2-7	CASSFDGTFYEQYF	TGCGCCAGCAGCTTCGATGGGACATTCTACGAGCAGTACTTC
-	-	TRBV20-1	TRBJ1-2	CSAQPDYGYTF	TGCAGTGCTCAGCCTGACTATGGCTACACCTTC
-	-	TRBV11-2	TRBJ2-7	CASSLDGGGRYEQYF	TGTGCCAGCAGCTTAGATGGAGGGGGACGCTACGAGCAGTACTTC
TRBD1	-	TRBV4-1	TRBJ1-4	CASSQNSGTANEKLFF	TGCGCCAGCAGCCAGAACTCCGGGACAGCAAATGAAAAACTGTTTTTT
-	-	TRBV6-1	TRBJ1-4	CASTRGVTDEKLFF	TGTGCCAGCACCCGAGGGGTCACCGATGAAAAACTGTTTTTT
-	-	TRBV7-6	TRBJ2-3	CASSIQSLTDTQYF	TGTGCCAGCAGCATCCAATCTCTCACAGATACGCAGTATTTT
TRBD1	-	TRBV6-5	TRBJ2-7	CASSYPGQGYEQYF	TGTGCCAGCAGTTACCCCGGACAGGGATACGAGCAGTACTTC
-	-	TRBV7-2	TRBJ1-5	CASSLRGGSQPQHF	TGTGCCAGCAGCTTAAGAGGGGGGTCTCAGCCCCAGCATTTT
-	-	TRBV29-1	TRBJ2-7	CSVAKAAGLGEQYF	TGCAGCGTTGCGAAGGCTGCCGGGCTGGGGGAGCAGTACTTC
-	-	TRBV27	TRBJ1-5	CASSLPGKNQPQHF	TGTGCCAGCAGTCTCCCTGGCAAAAATCAGCCCCAGCATTTT
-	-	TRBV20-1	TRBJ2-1	CSALGGNEQFF	TGCAGTGCTCTAGGGGGCAATGAGCAGTTCTTC
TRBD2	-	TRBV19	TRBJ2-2	CASSINREGSGELFF	TGTGCCAGTAGTATTAATAGGGAGGGAAGCGGGGAGCTGTTTTTT
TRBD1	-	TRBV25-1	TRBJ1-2	CASSTGRGQGDGYTF	TGTGCCAGCAGTACGGGTCGGGGACAGGGGGATGGCTACACCTTC
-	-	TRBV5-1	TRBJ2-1	CASTRGGENEQFF	TGCGCCAGCACTAGGGGGGGCGAAAACGAGCAGTTCTTC
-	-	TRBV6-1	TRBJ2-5	CASSQDPREETQYF	TGTGCCAGCAGTCAAGACCCGAGGGAAGAGACCCAGTACTTC
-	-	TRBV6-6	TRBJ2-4	CASSESWETQNIQYF	TGTGCCAGCAGTGAGAGCTGGGAGACCCAAAACATTCAGTACTTC
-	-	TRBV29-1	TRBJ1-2	CSVAPRGIDYGYTF	TGCAGCGTTGCCCCGCGCGGGATAGACTATGGCTACACCTTC
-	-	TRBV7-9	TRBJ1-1	CASSYFDSMNTEAFF	TGTGCCAGCAGCTACTTCGACAGTATGAACACTGAAGCTTTCTTT
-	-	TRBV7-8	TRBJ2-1	CASTRAAGPDNEQFF	TGTGCCAGCACCCGAGCGGCAGGGCCTGACAATGAGCAGTTCTTC
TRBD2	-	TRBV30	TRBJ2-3	CAWSRREAFTDTQYF	TGTGCCTGGAGTCGGCGGGAGGCGTTCACAGATACGCAGTATTTT
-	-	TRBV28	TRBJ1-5	CASSLVQGSNQPQHF	TGTGCCAGCAGTTTAGTCCAGGGAAGCAATCAGCCCCAGCATTTT
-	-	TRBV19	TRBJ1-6	CASSSEESYNSPLHF	TGTGCCAGTAGTTCCGAGGAGTCATATAATTCACCCCTCCACTTT
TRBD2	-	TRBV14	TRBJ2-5	CASSPRTSGGETQYF	TGTGCCAGCAGCCCCCGGACTAGCGGGGGGGAGACCCAGTACTTC
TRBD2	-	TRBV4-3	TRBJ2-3	CASSQRGGEALGDTQYF	TGCGCCAGCAGCCAACGCGGGGGGGAAGCACTGGGAGATACGCAGTATTTT
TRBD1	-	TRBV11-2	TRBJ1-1	CASSPGQGSTEAFF	TGTGCCAGCAGCCCCGGACAGGGCTCCACTGAAGCTTTCTTT
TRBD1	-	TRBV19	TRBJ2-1	CASTGQGPNEQFF	TGTGCCAGTACGGGACAGGGTCCCAATGAGCAGTTCTTC